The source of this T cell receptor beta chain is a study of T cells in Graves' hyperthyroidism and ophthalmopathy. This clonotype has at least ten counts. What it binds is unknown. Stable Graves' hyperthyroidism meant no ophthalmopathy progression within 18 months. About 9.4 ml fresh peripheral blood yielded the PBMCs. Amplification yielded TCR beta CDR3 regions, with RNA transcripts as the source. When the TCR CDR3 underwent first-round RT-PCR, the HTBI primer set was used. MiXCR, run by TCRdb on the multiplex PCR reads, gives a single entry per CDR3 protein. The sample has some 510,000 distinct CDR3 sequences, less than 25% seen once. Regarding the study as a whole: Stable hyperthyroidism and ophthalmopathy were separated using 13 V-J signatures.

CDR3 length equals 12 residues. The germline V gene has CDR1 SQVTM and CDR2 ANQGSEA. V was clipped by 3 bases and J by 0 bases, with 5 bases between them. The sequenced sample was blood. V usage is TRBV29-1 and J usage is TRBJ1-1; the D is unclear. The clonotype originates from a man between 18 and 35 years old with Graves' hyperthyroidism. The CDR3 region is CSVDGMNTEAFF. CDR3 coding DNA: TGCAGCGTTGACGGGATGAACACTGAAGCTTTCTTT.